The 25 T cell receptor beta chains below all came from one sample that was sequenced in a study of blood T cell repertoires in COVID-19. Produced via immunoSEQ multiplex PCR; TCRdb's table is partial and in-frame only. The sample records about 330,000 clones, approximately 89% being singletons. Sample: PBMCs or T cells enriched from blood (not recorded which). The receptors were sampled from a man aged 25 to 40 who had recovered from COVID-19.

The rearrangement uses TRBV24-1 and TRBJ2-2; TRBD1 aligns across 11 bases. The junction had 6 bases not matched to a gene; V was cut back by 0 bases and J by 4 bases. There are 18 residues in the CDR3. CDR1 and CDR2 from the germline V gene are KGHDR and SFDVKD. This CDR3 reads CATSDLPGTGGGTGELFF. CDR3 DNA: TGTGCCACCAGTGATTTGCCCGGGACAGGGGGGGGCACCGGGGAGCTGTTTTTT.

This clone has a single count. The chain joins TRBV20-1 to TRBJ2-7, with a possible D match to TRBD2 (6 bases). Per the germline V gene, CDR1 is DFQATT and CDR2 is SNEGSKA (reference sequence). The CDR3 length is 11 residues. The ends were cut back, 7 bases at V and 3 bases at J, with 10 bases in the middle. CDR3 sequence: CSGLARYEQYF. As DNA, the CDR3 is TGCAGTGGCCTAGCGCGCTACGAGCAGTACTTC.

The chain recombines TRBV15 with TRBJ1-3, with TRBD1 as a possible D gene (5 bases). This CDR3 is 15 amino acids long. V shed 3 bases and J shed 0 bases, with 9 bases lying between them. Germline V CDR1 and CDR2: LNHNV, YYDKDF (reference sequence). CDR3 region: CATSRTAISGNTIYF. The CDR3 nucleotides are TGTGCCACCAGCAGGACAGCGATCTCTGGAAACACCATATATTTT.

This clone came up once. The chain is built from TRBV7-3 and TRBJ2-7; 12 bases match TRBD2. The CDR3 is 16 amino acids. Germline V gene data show CDR1 as SGHTA and CDR2 as FQGTGA. After removal of 1 base from V and 3 bases from J, the junction contained 4 bases not matched to a gene. The CDR3 DNA follows: TGTGCCAGCAGCTTAAGCGGGACTAGCGGGTTCTACGAGCAGTACTTC. Translation gives CASSLSGTSGFYEQYF.

The chain couples TRBV24-1 to TRBJ2-7, with 10 bases identical to TRBD1. The CDR3 is 14 amino acids. CDR1 is KGHDR and CDR2 is SFDVKD in the germline V gene. V lost 6 bases, J lost 7 bases, and 8 bases stayed unmatched. CDR3 in DNA: TGTGCCACCAGTTCGACAGGGGGCTCGGGAGAGCAGTACTTC. This sequence encodes CATSSTGGSGEQYF.

Only one count was recorded for this clone. J is TRBJ1-2 and V is TRBV15; D possibly corresponds to TRBD1 (5 bases). CDR1 and CDR2 from the germline V gene are LNHNV and YYDKDF (reference sequence). The CDR3 loop spans 12 amino acids. V lost 3 bases to trimming and J lost 8 bases, with 10 bases between them. DNA of the CDR3: TGTGCCACCAGCAGCACAGGCTTAGGCTACACCTTC. It specifies CATSSTGLGYTF.

This clone appeared a single time. The chain links TRBV25-1 to TRBJ1-2; D remains unclear. The CDR3 totals 11 residues. Germline CDR1 MGHDK, CDR2 SYGVNS. V was trimmed by 4 bases and J by 8 bases, leaving 8 bases between them. DNA of the CDR3: TGTGCCAGCAGTGGAGGGTCGGGCTACACCTTC. Its translation is CASSGGSGYTF.

This clone was detected only once. V and J are TRBV19 and TRBJ1-3, with 7 bases that match TRBD1. Germline trimming cut 8 bases from V and 6 bases from J; bases unmatched to any gene: 13. Germline assignment: CDR1 LNHDA and CDR2 SQIVND (reference sequence). CDR3 length: 15 residues. In DNA, the CDR3 is TGTGCCAGTTCCGAGGGGGCAACCACACAAAACACCATATATTTT. This sequence encodes CASSEGATTQNTIYF.

V gene TRBV5-4 combines with J gene TRBJ1-6; no clear D. Deletions cut 0 bases from V and 0 bases from J, with 7 bases between. Germline-derived CDR1 and CDR2 are SGHNT and YYREEE (reference sequence). This CDR3 is built from 16 residues. The CDR3, as DNA: TGTGCCAGCAGCTTGGGCAGTGTCTCCTATAATTCACCCCTCCACTTT. It translates to CASSLGSVSYNSPLHF.

The chain recombines TRBV6-1 with TRBJ1-1; 7 bases are a match to TRBD1. Trimming removed 0 bases from V and 1 base from J; junction bases left unmatched: 5. Looked up from germline, CDR1 is MNHNS and CDR2 is SASEGT. The CDR3 consists of 16 residues. The CDR3 is CASSEAPDRRNTEAFF. The CDR3 nucleotides are TGTGCCAGCAGTGAAGCGCCGGACAGGAGGAACACTGAAGCTTTCTTT.

The V call is TRBV19, the J call TRBJ2-1, with a tentative D call TRBD1 (5 bases). Trimming left V 4 bases short and J 8 bases short, with 9 bases between. This CDR3 is built from 12 residues. Germline V gene lookup returns CDR1 LNHDA and CDR2 SQIVND (reference sequence). The CDR3 loop is CASSSRVHEQFF. Here the CDR3 DNA reads TGTGCCAGTAGTAGCAGGGTTCATGAGCAGTTCTTC. Using reference TRBV19 and TRBJ2-1 for the parts outside the CDR3, the full variable domain is DGGITQSPKYLFRKEGQNVTLSCEQNLNHDAMYWYRQDPGQGLRLIYYSQIVNDFQKGDIAEGYSVSREKKESFPLTVTSAQKNPTAFYLCASSSRVHEQFFGPGTRLTVL.

This chain links TRBV6-6 with TRBJ1-1; 8 bases are a match to TRBD1. The CDR3 is 14 amino acids. With 5 bases clipped from V and 4 bases from J, the junction kept 6 bases outside the gene matches. CDR1 is MNHNY, CDR2 SVGAGI, per germline (reference sequence). The CDR3 loop reads CASSLWTGSTEAFF. The CDR3 region has the DNA TGTGCCAGCAGTCTATGGACAGGGAGCACTGAAGCTTTCTTT.

The genes are TRBV10-1 and TRBJ2-3; D unresolved. Between the trimmed V and J ends, which lost 2 bases and 1 base, there was a span of 13 bases. Germline V gene lookup returns CDR1 WNHNN and CDR2 SYGVQD (reference sequence). The CDR3 is made up of 16 amino acids. The CDR3 region is CASSENRVLRTDTQYF. For the CDR3, the DNA is TGCGCCAGCAGTGAGAACCGGGTTTTGCGCACAGATACGCAGTATTTT.

The chain joins TRBV5-1 to TRBJ1-1, with 9 nucleotides matching TRBD1. V dropped 0 bases and J dropped 1; count of bases not matched to a gene: 1. This CDR3 is built from 15 residues. Per the germline V gene, CDR1 is SGHRS and CDR2 is YFSETQ. DNA of the CDR3: TGCGCCAGCAGCTTGGGGACAGGGGCGAACACTGAAGCTTTCTTT. Protein sequence: CASSLGTGANTEAFF.

J is TRBJ1-2 and V is TRBV7-8; 7 bases agree with TRBD1. V gave up 3 bases and J gave up 5 bases; unmatched junction bases: 6. Per germline, CDR1 SGHVS and CDR2 FQNEAQ. This CDR3 is built from 14 residues. For the CDR3, the DNA is TGTGCCAGCAGCTTGGGACAGTCCTCGTATGGCTACACCTTC. The encoded protein is CASSLGQSSYGYTF.

The gene calls are TRBV9 and TRBJ2-2; 8 bases fit TRBD2. The CDR3 is made up of 15 amino acids. After removal of 0 bases from V and 7 bases from J, the junction contained 5 bases not matched to a gene. In germline, CDR1 is SGDLS, CDR2 YYNGEE. The CDR3 reads CASSVGGGHDGELFF. The CDR3, as DNA: TGTGCCAGCAGCGTAGGCGGGGGGCACGACGGGGAGCTGTTTTTT.

V and J are TRBV30 and TRBJ2-2; 10 positions agree with TRBD2. The J segment lost 1 base and the V segment lost 8 bases, leaving 7 bases of the junction unmatched. In germline, CDR1 is GTSNPN, CDR2 SVGIG (reference sequence). CDR3 length equals 15 residues. CDR3 sequence: CAHTPSGGNTGELFF. Here the CDR3 DNA reads TGTGCCCATACCCCTAGCGGGGGGAACACCGGGGAGCTGTTTTTT.

The chain uses TRBV6-5 and TRBJ1-5; 7 bases agree with TRBD1. Germline trimming cut 6 bases from V and 2 bases from J; bases unmatched to any gene: 7. Germline CDR1 MNHEY, CDR2 SVGAGI. This CDR3 comprises 15 residues. CDR3 sequence (DNA): TGTGCCAGCAGCTTGGCCGGGACAGGCAATCAGCCCCAGCATTTT. Amino acids: CASSLAGTGNQPQHF.

V usage is TRBV30 and J usage is TRBJ2-7; TRBD2 agrees at 10 bases. V trimming: 0 bases; J trimming: 2 bases; junction bases outside the gene matches: 7. The CDR3 has 16 amino acids. The germline V gene encodes CDR1 GTSNPN and CDR2 SVGIG (reference sequence). The CDR3 is CAWSVRSSGGTYEQYF. CDR3 DNA sequence: TGTGCCTGGAGTGTTCGAAGTAGCGGGGGGACCTACGAGCAGTACTTC.

The J gene is TRBJ2-7, the V gene TRBV7-2; no clear D gene. The V gene lost 1 base and the J gene lost 2 bases, with 15 bases spanning the gap. The CDR3 is 16 residues long. Germline V CDR1 and CDR2: SGHTA, FQGNSA. Written as DNA, the CDR3 is TGTGCCAGCAGCTTAGAGTCCGGAGAAGGAACCTACGAGCAGTACTTC. This encodes CASSLESGEGTYEQYF.

The V gene is TRBV5-1, the J gene TRBJ1-4; D not certain. CDR3 length: 16 residues. V lost 0 bases and J 8 bases, leaving 17 bases between the germline ends. Germline CDR1 and CDR2: SGHRS and YFSETQ. CDR3 in amino acids: CASSLGPLAGGEKLFF. The CDR3 DNA is TGCGCCAGCAGCTTGGGGCCTTTGGCAGGAGGGGAAAAACTGTTTTTT.

The chain couples TRBV15 to TRBJ2-5, with 11 positions matching TRBD1. With 1 base clipped from V and 0 bases from J, the junction kept 16 bases outside the gene matches. The CDR3 consists of 21 residues. The V gene's germline CDR1 is LNHNV and CDR2 YYDKDF (reference sequence). CDR3 coding DNA: TGTGCCACCAGCAGAGGCGGGGCGTGGACAGGGGGCGTTTCGAACCAAGAGACCCAGTACTTC. Its protein product is CATSRGGAWTGGVSNQETQYF.

The V gene is TRBV18, the J gene TRBJ1-3; 9 nucleotides align to TRBD1. CDR1 is KGHSH, CDR2 LQKENI, per germline. The CDR3 covers 15 residues. After removal of 5 bases from V and 4 bases from J, the junction contained 6 bases not matched to a gene. CDR3 sequence reads: CASSATGGEGNTIYF. The CDR3 DNA follows: TGTGCCAGCTCAGCCACAGGGGGCGAAGGAAACACCATATATTTT.

This clone was picked up a small number of times. V gene TRBV24-1 combines with J gene TRBJ2-7; 12 bases fit TRBD1. Germline CDR1 KGHDR, CDR2 SFDVKD. The CDR3 has 18 amino acids. V dropped 2 bases and J dropped 0; count of bases not matched to a gene: 7. For the CDR3, the DNA is TGTGCCACCAGTGATTGGGTGGGACAGGGGGCGGACTCCTACGAGCAGTACTTC. It specifies CATSDWVGQGADSYEQYF.

This clone has just one count. The chain carries TRBV18 and TRBJ1-4, with 8 bases lining up with TRBD1. CDR3 length: 17 amino acids. Germline-derived CDR1 and CDR2 are KGHSH and LQKENI. V shed 1 base, J shed 7 bases, and the junction held 11 bases outside the gene matches. The CDR3 bases are TGTGCCAGCTCACCACGCCAACCGGGACAGGTTGTTGAAAAACTGTTTTTT. This sequence encodes CASSPRQPGQVVEKLFF.